A few counts support the clone carrying this T cell receptor (beta chain). The data belong to a study of chronic HIV infection and antiretroviral therapy. The germline V gene has CDR1 MDHEN and CDR2 SYDVKM. The CDR3 covers 13 residues. Trimming took 11 bases from V and 5 from J, leaving 16 bases between them. TCRdb re-called the 5' RACE reads through MiXCR, storing one row per CDR3 protein. This sample has 40,000 to 50,000 distinct CDR3 sequences, with about 18% found just once. The material sequenced was peripheral blood. The chain joins TRBV28 to TRBJ1-5; D is uncertain. This sequence originates from an adult who had HIV and had not received antiretroviral therapy, or was an uninfected healthy control (not recorded which). The chain's CDR3 is CAPDARSYQPQHF. The CDR3 nucleotides are TGTGCCCCTGATGCCAGGTCTTATCAGCCCCAGCATTTT.